The next 23 T cell receptor beta chains were all read from a single sample in a study of cytomegalovirus exposure and HLA in healthy donors. The data were produced by immunoSEQ multiplex PCR, yet TCRdb's version contains in-frame clones alone and is incomplete. This sample has some 350,000 clones, with around 87% found just once. Material: PBMCs. Receptors were obtained from a woman aged 25 to 45 in good health and CMV-seropositive.

The chain recombines TRBV5-1 with TRBJ2-5; TRBD2 might be the D (5 bases). The CDR3 sequence is 14 residues long. CDR1 is SGHRS and CDR2 is YFSETQ in the germline V gene. V was shortened by 4 bases and J by 1 base, with 11 bases between the two germline ends. CDR3 bases: TGCGCCAGCAGCACCCACGCGGGCCAAGAGACCCAGTACTTC. Protein sequence: CASSTHAGQETQYF.

This clone was seen a single time. The chain combines TRBV28 with TRBJ1-2, with unresolved D. This CDR3 is built from 12 residues. The ends were cut back, 2 bases at V and 6 bases at J, with 7 bases in the middle. The germline V gene has CDR1 MDHEN and CDR2 SYDVKM. The CDR3 DNA is TGTGCCAGCAGTTTAGCACAAAATGGCTACACCTTC. Translated: CASSLAQNGYTF.

This chain connects TRBV29-1 to TRBJ2-5; a weak D match, TRBD1 (5 bases). The CDR3 consists of 13 residues. Germline V CDR1 and CDR2: SQVTM, ANQGSEA. The V gene lost 3 bases and the J gene lost 5 bases, with 13 bases spanning the gap. The CDR3 bases are TGCAGCGTTGAGGGGCTCGGATTGGAGACCCAGTACTTC. Amino acids: CSVEGLGLETQYF.

This chain links TRBV27 with TRBJ1-1, with D perhaps matching TRBD1 (6 bases). Germline V CDR1 and CDR2: MNHEY, SMNVEV (reference sequence). CDR3 length equals 13 residues. Trimming took off 8 bases at V and 3 bases at J, with 13 bases between the two ends. Written as DNA, the CDR3 is TGTGCCAGCCGCAGGGGCTCGTACACTGAAGCTTTCTTT. The encoded protein is CASRRGSYTEAFF.

This clone was seen only once. The V gene is TRBV4-2, the J gene TRBJ2-2, with TRBD1 identical over 8 bases. CDR3 length equals 16 residues. V shed 1 base and J 6 bases; nucleotides not matched to a gene: 7. Germline CDR1 is LGHNA and CDR2 is YNFKEQ. The DNA for the CDR3 is TGTGCCAGCAGCCAAGGGCAGGGGGCGGTCTCCGGGGAGCTGTTTTTT. Its translation is CASSQGQGAVSGELFF.

The rearrangement links TRBV7-2 to TRBJ1-1; unclear D gene. From germline, CDR1 is SGHTA and CDR2 FQGNSA. The V and J ends lost 1 base and 0 bases respectively, with 9 bases between them. The CDR3 length is 15 residues. CDR3 sequence reads: CASSLGPTMNTEAFF. DNA of the CDR3: TGTGCCAGCAGCTTAGGGCCGACCATGAACACTGAAGCTTTCTTT. The variable domain in full, completed from reference TRBV7-2 and TRBJ1-1, reads GAGVSQSPSNKVTEKGKDVELRCDPISGHTALYWYRQSLGQGLEFLIYFQGNSAPDKSGLPSDRFSAERTGGSVSTLTIQRTQQEDSAVYLCASSLGPTMNTEAFFGQGTRLTVV.

This clone occurred a few times. This rearrangement joins TRBV7-9 to TRBJ1-1; D call uncertain. The V end was cut by 4 bases, the J end by 6 bases, with 12 bases between. The CDR3 has 13 amino acids. Germline CDR1 SEHNR, CDR2 FQNEAQ (reference sequence). The CDR3 sequence: CASSSPGRAEAFF. The CDR3 DNA reads as TGTGCCAGCAGCTCCCCGGGTAGGGCTGAAGCTTTCTTT.

The chain combines TRBV2 with TRBJ1-1; D unclear. This CDR3 has 11 amino acids. The germline V and J ends were trimmed by 5 bases and 1 base, with 2 bases remaining between them. Germline V CDR1 and CDR2: SNHLY, FYNNEI. CDR3 sequence reads: CASSQNTEAFF. CDR3 nucleotides: TGTGCCAGCAGTCAGAACACTGAAGCTTTCTTT.

The chain uses TRBV5-4 and TRBJ2-3, with D perhaps being TRBD1 or TRBD2 (6 bases each). Deletions cut 0 bases from V and 4 bases from J, with 12 bases between. Per germline, CDR1 SGHNT and CDR2 YYREEE (reference sequence). This CDR3 has 15 amino acids. The CDR3 here is CASSLAGAGSDTQYF. DNA of the CDR3: TGTGCCAGCAGCTTGGCGGGGGCAGGGTCAGATACGCAGTATTTT.

The V call is TRBV30, the J call TRBJ1-1; the D gene is possibly TRBD1 (6 bases). V was pared by 4 bases and J by 6 bases, with 15 bases between. This CDR3 is 13 amino acids long. Germline V CDR1 and CDR2: GTSNPN, SVGIG (reference sequence). Written as DNA, the CDR3 is TGTGCCTGGATTCCGACACAGGGACCTGAAGCTTTCTTT. This sequence encodes CAWIPTQGPEAFF. Using reference TRBV30 and TRBJ1-1 for the parts outside the CDR3, the full variable domain is SQTIHQWPATLVQPVGSPLSLECTVEGTSNPNLYWYRQAAGRGLQLLFYSVGIGQISSEVPQNLSASRPQDRQFILSSKKLLLSDSGFYLCAWIPTQGPEAFFGQGTRLTVV.

The V gene is TRBV6-1, the J gene TRBJ1-2, with D possibly being TRBD1 (5 bases). The V end was cut by 2 bases, the J end by 5 bases, with 15 bases between. This CDR3 spans 15 amino acids. Germline V gives CDR1 MNHNS, CDR2 SASEGT. CDR3 bases: TGTGCCAGCAGTGAATCCTCAGGGCCGAAATATGGCTACACCTTC. This sequence encodes CASSESSGPKYGYTF.

The gene calls are TRBV6-5 and TRBJ1-1; D is ambiguous. Germline values: CDR1 MNHEY, CDR2 SVGAGI. V lost 4 bases to trimming and J lost 8 bases, with 17 bases between them. The CDR3 is 14 residues long. The CDR3 protein is CASSSPAALEEAFF. The DNA for the CDR3 is TGTGCCAGCAGTTCCCCGGCCGCCCTAGAGGAAGCTTTCTTT.

This clone came up a few times. The V call is TRBV7-6, the J call TRBJ2-3; 12 bases fit TRBD2. With V trimmed by 5 bases and J by 0 bases, 3 bases remained unmatched. Germline V gene sequence: CDR1 SGHVS, CDR2 FNYEAQ. The CDR3 has 16 amino acids. CDR3 coding DNA: TGTGCCAGCAGCGCAGGACTAGCGGGGAGCACAGATACGCAGTATTTT. It encodes CASSAGLAGSTDTQYF.

The J gene is TRBJ2-7, the V gene TRBV29-1; D unclear. CDR3 length: 13 residues. Germline CDR1 reads SQVTM; CDR2 reads ANQGSEA. Trimming left V 3 bases short and J 2 bases short, with 11 bases between. This chain's CDR3 is CSVERQGTYEQYF. DNA of the CDR3: TGCAGCGTTGAGAGACAAGGAACCTACGAGCAGTACTTC.

This chain uses TRBV9 with TRBJ2-7; D unresolved. Germline V gene data show CDR1 as SGDLS and CDR2 as YYNGEE. The CDR3 covers 15 residues. V was trimmed by 2 bases and J by 1 base, leaving 13 bases between them. The CDR3 sequence: CASSVSSHGSYEQYF. The CDR3 coding sequence is TGTGCCAGCAGCGTGAGCAGTCACGGTTCCTACGAGCAGTACTTC.

J is TRBJ1-2 and V is TRBV19; 10 bases fit TRBD1. Losses at the gene ends were 4 bases for V and 4 bases for J; bases not matched to a gene: 18. Per germline, CDR1 LNHDA and CDR2 SQIVND (reference sequence). The CDR3 is made up of 19 amino acids. CDR3 sequence reads: CASSTPFPGQGTSSYGYTF. In DNA form, the CDR3 reads TGTGCCAGTAGTACCCCTTTCCCGGGACAGGGGACCTCCTCCTATGGCTACACCTTC.

The V gene is TRBV6-5, the J gene TRBJ2-5; 8 bases fit TRBD1. This CDR3 has 16 residues. With V trimmed by 1 base and J by 6 bases, 10 bases remained unmatched. Germline values: CDR1 MNHEY, CDR2 SVGAGI. DNA for the CDR3: TGTGCCAGCAGTTACTTACGAGCAGGGGGCGCAAAGACCCAGTACTTC. Residues: CASSYLRAGGAKTQYF.

The sample holds a few counts of this clone. The chain carries TRBV6-5 and TRBJ2-7, with 9 bases aligning to TRBD1. Germline-derived CDR1 and CDR2 are MNHEY and SVGAGI. Trimming removed 7 bases from V and 5 bases from J; junction bases left unmatched: 12. The CDR3 runs 15 residues. CDR3 region: CASTPTPGTGNEQYF. The DNA of the CDR3 is TGTGCCAGCACCCCCACCCCCGGGACAGGGAACGAGCAGTACTTC.

The chain links TRBV7-2 to TRBJ1-2; D not resolved. Trimming took off 0 bases at V and 5 bases at J, with 10 bases between the two ends. The CDR3 is 14 amino acids. Germline CDR1 is SGHTA and CDR2 is FQGNSA. DNA of the CDR3: TGTGCCAGCAGCTTAGCAACTACAGAATATGGCTACACCTTC. Encoded protein: CASSLATTEYGYTF.

The chain joins TRBV4-1 to TRBJ1-2, with 9 bases aligning to TRBD1. Looked up from germline, CDR1 is MGHRA and CDR2 is YSYEKL. V shed 1 base, J shed 13 bases, and the junction held 10 bases outside the gene matches. The CDR3 contains 14 residues. This CDR3 reads CASSQGLLQGALTF. CDR3 sequence (DNA): TGCGCCAGCAGCCAAGGACTCCTACAGGGGGCGCTCACCTTC.

The chain combines TRBV6-1 with TRBJ1-1, with D possibly being TRBD1 (5 bases). Per germline, CDR1 MNHNS and CDR2 SASEGT. CDR3 length: 15 residues. V was shortened by 6 bases and J by 1 base, with 15 bases between the two germline ends. CDR3 sequence: CASRGIEGQNTEAFF. The DNA of the CDR3 is TGTGCCAGCAGAGGGATCGAGGGGCAGAACACTGAAGCTTTCTTT.

The chain carries TRBV5-6 and TRBJ2-2, with a weak D call TRBD1 (5 bases). Germline V CDR1 and CDR2: SGHDT, YYEEEE. The CDR3 sequence is 14 residues long. V was cut by 0 bases and J by 3 bases, with 6 bases left in between. The CDR3: CASSLVQDTGELFF. For the CDR3, the DNA is TGTGCCAGCAGCTTGGTACAGGACACCGGGGAGCTGTTTTTT.

V gene TRBV29-1 combines with J gene TRBJ2-7, with 8 bases fitting TRBD1. Trimming cost V 5 bases and J 5 bases; bases outside gene matches: 14. CDR3 size: 15 residues. Germline V gene lookup returns CDR1 SQVTM and CDR2 ANQGSEA. The CDR3 nucleotides are TGCAGCGTTTTTTCAGGACAGGGAGTGACGAACGAGCAGTACTTC. Translation: CSVFSGQGVTNEQYF.